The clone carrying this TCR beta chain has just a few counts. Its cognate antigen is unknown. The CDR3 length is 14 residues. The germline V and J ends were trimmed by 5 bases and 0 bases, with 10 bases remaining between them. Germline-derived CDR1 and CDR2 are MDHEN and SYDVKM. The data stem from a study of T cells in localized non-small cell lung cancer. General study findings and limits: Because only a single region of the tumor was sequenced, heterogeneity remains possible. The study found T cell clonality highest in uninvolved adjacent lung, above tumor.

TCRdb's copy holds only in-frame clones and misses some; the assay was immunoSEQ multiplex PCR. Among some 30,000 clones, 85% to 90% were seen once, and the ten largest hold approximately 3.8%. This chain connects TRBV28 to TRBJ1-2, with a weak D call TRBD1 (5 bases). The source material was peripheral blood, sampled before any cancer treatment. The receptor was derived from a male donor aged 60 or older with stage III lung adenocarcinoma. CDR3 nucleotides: TGTGCCAGCAGTCCATTACAGGCTAACTATGGCTACACCTTC. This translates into CASSPLQANYGYTF.